The 7 T cell receptor beta chains below come from one sample, sequenced in a study of blood T cells in healthy people across ages. Sample-barcoded 5' priming and a J-beta primer mix drove a second PCR of roughly 6 to 12 cycles. TCRdb ran MiXCR on the 5' RACE reads and lists one entry per CDR3 protein. The data show about 780,000 distinct CDR3 sequences, 46% seen once. The source material was blood. Receptor source: a man aged 80 or over in good health.

The chain carries TRBV9 and TRBJ2-1, with unresolved D. The tail of the sequence fits TRBJ2-7 better, so the J call may be wrong. The CDR3 runs to 14 residues. The germline V gene encodes CDR1 SGDLS and CDR2 YYNGEE. The CDR3: CASSVAMGYNEQYF. The CDR3 DNA follows: TGTGCCAGCAGCGTAGCTATGGGGTACAATGAGCAGTACTTC.

In its sample, this clonotype was seen a few times. The chain is built from TRBV6-6 and TRBJ2-3; D perhaps matches TRBD2 (7 bases). The germline V and J ends were trimmed by 2 bases and 3 bases, with 12 bases remaining between them. The CDR3 contains 15 residues. Germline V gives CDR1 MNHNY, CDR2 SVGAGI (reference sequence). The CDR3 DNA sequence: TGTGCCAGCAGTTACACGGGGGGCGAAACAGATACGCAGTATTTT. Residues: CASSYTGGETDTQYF.

This clonotype came up many times. This chain joins TRBV2 and TRBJ2-7, with 12 positions matching TRBD2. Unmatched junction bases numbered 10, after V lost 8 bases and J lost 2 bases. The V gene's germline CDR1 is SNHLY and CDR2 FYNNEI. There are 16 residues in the CDR3. The CDR3 spells CASGGGTSGRAYEQYF. CDR3 nucleotide sequence: TGTGCCAGCGGTGGCGGGACTAGCGGGCGTGCCTACGAGCAGTACTTC.

The gene calls are TRBV2 and TRBJ1-2; possibly TRBD1 for D (6 bases). V was trimmed by 3 bases and J by 4 bases, leaving 18 bases between them. Germline lookup yields CDR1 SNHLY and CDR2 FYNNEI. CDR3 length: 16 amino acids. CDR3 DNA sequence: TGTGCCAGCAGTGAGTTTCAGGGGAGGATGGTCTATGGCTACACCTTC. It translates to CASSEFQGRMVYGYTF.

Concerning this clonotype: A much larger clone is a single base away; this may be a read error. The chain employs TRBV20-1 and TRBJ2-7; D might be TRBD2 (6 bases). The CDR3 spans 11 residues. Trimming removed 8 bases from V and 5 bases from J, with 13 bases in between. The V gene's germline CDR1 is DFQATT and CDR2 SNEGSKA (reference sequence). CDR3 sequence reads: CSTSLADEQYF. CDR3 DNA sequence: TGCAGTACTTCTTTAGCGGACGAGCAGTACTTC.

Concerning this clonotype itself: This sequence may be a read error, since a much larger clone differs from it by one base. The CDR3 DNA reads TGTGCCACCGGCCGTGATGGGGGAATCGCCAATGGCTACACCTTC. Protein sequence: CATGRDGGIANGYTF. The chain is built from TRBV15 and TRBJ1-2, with D perhaps TRBD1 (5 bases). The germline V and J ends were trimmed by 8 bases and 6 bases, with 22 bases remaining between them. CDR3 length: 15 residues. Looked up from germline, CDR1 is LNHNV and CDR2 is YYDKDF (reference sequence).

This chain uses TRBV7-9 with TRBJ1-1; no reliable D call. Germline V lookup: CDR1 SEHNR, CDR2 FQNEAQ (reference sequence). The length of the CDR3 is 15 residues. V was pared by 2 bases and J by 5 bases, with 15 bases between. CDR3 DNA: TGTGCCAGCAGCTTAAATGGATTTGTGGGGACTGAAGCTTTCTTT. Amino acid sequence: CASSLNGFVGTEAFF.